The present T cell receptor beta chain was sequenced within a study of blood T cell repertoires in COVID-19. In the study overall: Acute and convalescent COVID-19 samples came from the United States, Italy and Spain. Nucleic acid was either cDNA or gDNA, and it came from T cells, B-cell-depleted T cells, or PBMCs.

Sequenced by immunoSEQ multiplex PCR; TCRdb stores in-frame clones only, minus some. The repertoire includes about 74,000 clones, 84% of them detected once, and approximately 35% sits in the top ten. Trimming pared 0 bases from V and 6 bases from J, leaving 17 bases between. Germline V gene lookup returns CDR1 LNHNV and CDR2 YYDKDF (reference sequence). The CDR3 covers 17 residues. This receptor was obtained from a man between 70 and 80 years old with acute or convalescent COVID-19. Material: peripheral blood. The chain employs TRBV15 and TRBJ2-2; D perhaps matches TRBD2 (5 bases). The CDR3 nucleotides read TGTGCCACCAGCAGAGATATAAGGGAACTAGGCGCCGGGGAGCTGTTTTTT. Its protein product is CATSRDIRELGAGELFF.